Given below is one TCR beta chain in context. This entry comes from a study of T cell responses to AZD1222 COVID-19 vaccine. Here immunoSEQ multiplex PCR was the method, and the copy in TCRdb shows in-frame clones only, minus some. In the table there are about 160,000 clones, 89% of which are singletons. CDR3 length equals 14 residues. The V end lost 1 base, the J end lost 5 bases, and 11 bases lay between the germline ends. Germline CDR1 SGDLS, CDR2 YYNGEE. The input for sequencing was peripheral blood, taken on day 0 of AZD1222 vaccination. The receptor comes from an adult in good health. The V call is TRBV9, the J call TRBJ2-3; maybe TRBD2 (5 bases). The CDR3 coding sequence is TGTGCCAGCAGCGTACGCCCCACTAGAGATACGCAGTATTTT. It is translated as CASSVRPTRDTQYF. Complete variable domain (other parts from reference TRBV9 and TRBJ2-3): DSGVTQTPKHLITATGQRVTLRCSPRSGDLSVYWYQQSLDQGLQFLIQYYNGEERAKGNILERFSAQQFPDLHSELNLSSLELGDSALYFCASSVRPTRDTQYFGPGTRLTVL.